These 16 T cell receptor beta chains share one sample of origin, sequenced in a study of cytomegalovirus exposure and HLA in healthy donors (dated by TCRdb to 2016 to 2017). The method behind the library was the immunoSEQ multiplex PCR assay. The multiplex PCR relied on a mix of 60 forward primers for TCR Vbeta segments and 13 reverse primers for TCR Jbeta segments. The table was pulled from immuneACCESS by TCRdb, which kept in-frame rearrangements only. Such tables lose some clones; where checked, under half of the loss comes from unresolved V genes, and the rest has no known cause. For this sample there are some 120,000 clones; less than 75% appear just once. The ten biggest clones cover approximately 2.1% of the sample. Sequenced: PBMCs. Receptors originate from a woman aged 35 to 49 in good health and CMV-seropositive.

V usage is TRBV5-4 and J usage is TRBJ2-1; D gene uncertain. Trimming cost V 0 bases and J 9 bases, with 10 bases left between them. Germline V gene sequence: CDR1 SGHNT, CDR2 YYREEE (reference sequence). The CDR3 spans 13 residues. The CDR3 spells CASSLVGSSEQFF. The CDR3 DNA sequence: TGTGCCAGCAGCTTGGTTGGCTCTTCTGAGCAGTTCTTC.

V is TRBV23-1 and J is TRBJ1-5; weak D call: TRBD1 (5 bases). TRBV23-1 is reported as an ORF; its role is uncertain. CDR3 length: 16 amino acids. Trimming pared 6 bases from V and 4 bases from J, leaving 19 bases between. CDR3 protein: CASRQRPGLENQPQHF. The DNA of the CDR3 is TGCGCCAGCAGACAAAGACCGGGACTCGAGAATCAGCCCCAGCATTTT.

V and J are TRBV28 and TRBJ1-1; the match to TRBD1 covers 7 bases. CDR1 MDHEN and CDR2 SYDVKM come from the germline V gene. The CDR3 runs to 12 residues. The V and J ends lost 6 bases and 6 bases, in that order; junction bases with no gene match: 4. The CDR3 bases are TGTGCCAGCAGGACAGGGTTGGCTGAAGCTTTCTTT. Residues: CASRTGLAEAFF. Together with reference TRBV28 and TRBJ1-1, the CDR3 gives the full variable domain: DVKVTQSSRYLVKRTGEKVFLECVQDMDHENMFWYRQDPGLGLRLIYFSYDVKMKEKGDIPEGYSVSREKKERFSLILESASTNQTSMYLCASRTGLAEAFFGQGTRLTVV.

The chain is built from TRBV18 and TRBJ2-2; 9 positions match TRBD2. This CDR3 is built from 17 residues. The V gene's germline CDR1 is KGHSH and CDR2 LQKENI. The V segment lost 3 bases and the J segment 2 bases; nucleotides outside the gene matches: 7. CDR3 region: CASSPGPSGANTGELFF. CDR3 sequence (DNA): TGTGCCAGCTCACCTGGTCCTAGCGGGGCCAACACCGGGGAGCTGTTTTTT.

This sequence joins TRBV7-3 and TRBJ1-2; 7 bases align to TRBD1. J lost 8 bases, V lost 2 bases, and 11 bases had no gene match. The CDR3 sequence is 15 residues long. Germline assignment: CDR1 SGHTA and CDR2 FQGTGA. CDR3 sequence reads: CASSLLRTGQGGYTF. CDR3 DNA sequence: TGTGCCAGCAGCTTACTCCGGACAGGACAAGGGGGCTACACCTTC.

This chain joins TRBV10-1 and TRBJ2-7; a possible D gene is TRBD1 (6 bases). This CDR3 is built from 14 residues. Trimming pared 4 bases from V and 4 bases from J, leaving 14 bases between. Germline V lookup: CDR1 WNHNN, CDR2 SYGVQD (reference sequence). The CDR3 loop reads CASSGDKGPYEQYF. For the CDR3, the DNA is TGCGCCAGCAGTGGGGACAAGGGCCCGTACGAGCAGTACTTC.

The chain uses TRBV11-2 and TRBJ2-7, with 12 nucleotides matching TRBD2. The CDR3 runs to 12 residues. Trimming cost V 5 bases and J 11 bases; bases outside gene matches: 4. The V gene's germline CDR1 is SGHAT and CDR2 FQNNGV. This chain's CDR3 is CASSELAGGEYF. The CDR3 DNA reads TGTGCCAGCAGCGAACTAGCGGGGGGAGAGTACTTC.

V is TRBV28 and J is TRBJ2-7; D not resolved. The germline CDR1 and CDR2 sequences are MDHEN and SYDVKM. The CDR3 covers 13 residues. Trimming removed 3 bases from V and 0 bases from J, with 6 bases in between. The CDR3 region has the DNA TGTGCCAGCAGTTTTGGCACCTCCTACGAGCAGTACTTC. This gives the protein CASSFGTSYEQYF.

The CDR3 loop is CASSPRNLATSYTGELFF. Here the CDR3 DNA reads TGTGCCAGCAGTCCCCGGAATTTGGCCACTAGTTACACCGGGGAGCTGTTTTTT. The chain is built from TRBV28 and TRBJ2-2; possibly TRBD2 for D (5 bases). This CDR3 contains 18 residues. CDR1 is MDHEN, CDR2 SYDVKM, per germline. Trimming removed 5 bases at V and 3 bases at J, with 22 bases between. Combining the CDR3 with reference TRBV28 and TRBJ2-2 gives the whole variable domain DVKVTQSSRYLVKRTGEKVFLECVQDMDHENMFWYRQDPGLGLRLIYFSYDVKMKEKGDIPEGYSVSREKKERFSLILESASTNQTSMYLCASSPRNLATSYTGELFFGEGSRLTVL.

V usage is TRBV30 and J usage is TRBJ1-4; TRBD1 aligns across 9 bases. With V trimmed by 3 bases and J by 1 base, 3 bases remained unmatched. The length of the CDR3 is 15 residues. CDR1 is GTSNPN and CDR2 is SVGIG in the germline V gene (reference sequence). Here the CDR3 reads CAWRGQGRTNEKLFF. In DNA, the CDR3 is TGTGCCTGGAGAGGACAGGGGAGAACTAATGAAAAACTGTTTTTT.

The rearrangement links TRBV7-9 to TRBJ1-3, with D maybe TRBD1 (5 bases). The CDR3 extends over 16 amino acids. Germline assignment: CDR1 SEHNR and CDR2 FQNEAQ (reference sequence). Between the trimmed V and J ends, which lost 5 bases and 4 bases, there was a span of 18 bases. CDR3 region: CASSVNSGGRGNTIYF. The CDR3 DNA reads as TGTGCCAGCAGCGTAAATTCGGGGGGACGCGGAAACACCATATATTTT. Looking up the rest from reference TRBV7-9 and TRBJ1-3 gives the full variable domain: DTGVSQNPRHKITKRGQNVTFRCDPISEHNRLYWYRQTLGQGPEFLTYFQNEAQLEKSRLLSDRFSAERPKGSFSTLEIQRTEQGDSAMYLCASSVNSGGRGNTIYFGEGSWLTVV.

The chain uses TRBV19 and TRBJ2-3; 10 bases match TRBD1. This CDR3 is 16 amino acids long. The trim removed 3 bases at V and 4 bases at J, leaving 7 bases unmatched. Germline CDR1 is LNHDA and CDR2 is SQIVND (reference sequence). In DNA, the CDR3 is TGTGCCAGTAGTATGTTGGCGACAGGGGGCGCAGATACGCAGTATTTT. It translates to CASSMLATGGADTQYF.

This chain links TRBV15 with TRBJ2-1; D is possibly TRBD1 (10 bases). Between the trimmed V and J ends, which lost 5 bases and 4 bases, there was a span of 27 bases. This CDR3 contains 19 residues. Germline V gene sequence: CDR1 LNHNV, CDR2 YYDKDF (reference sequence). CDR3 region: CATSGTGVTSGWPYNEQFF. CDR3 sequence (DNA): TGTGCCACCAGCGGGACAGGGGTCACTAGCGGGTGGCCTTACAATGAGCAGTTCTTC.

The chain couples TRBV11-1 to TRBJ2-1, with D possibly TRBD2 on 5 matching bases. V was shortened by 6 bases and J by 5 bases, with 5 bases between the two germline ends. Germline lookup yields CDR1 SGHAT and CDR2 FQDESV (reference sequence). The CDR3 has 11 residues. CDR3 bases: TGTGCCAGCAGGGGAGACAATGAGCAGTTCTTC. Amino acids: CASRGDNEQFF.

This chain links TRBV9 with TRBJ1-6; unclear D gene. The germline gives CDR1 SGDLS, CDR2 YYNGEE. The CDR3 consists of 11 residues. The germline V and J ends were trimmed by 7 bases and 7 bases, with 6 bases remaining between them. The CDR3 DNA follows: TGTGCCAGCGGAGGAAATTCACCCCTCCACTTT. This encodes CASGGNSPLHF. The full variable domain, its missing parts supplied by reference TRBV9 and TRBJ1-6, is DSGVTQTPKHLITATGQRVTLRCSPRSGDLSVYWYQQSLDQGLQFLIQYYNGEERAKGNILERFSAQQFPDLHSELNLSSLELGDSALYFCASGGNSPLHFGNGTRLTVT.

The gene calls are TRBV28 and TRBJ2-7, with TRBD2 matching over 7 bases. With V trimmed by 7 bases and J by 6 bases, 12 bases remained unmatched. This CDR3 contains 14 residues. Germline CDR1 reads MDHEN; CDR2 reads SYDVKM. CDR3: CASTQTSLISEQYF. CDR3 nucleotides: TGTGCCAGCACTCAGACTAGCCTCATATCCGAGCAGTACTTC.